Each of the 10 T cell receptor beta chains below was sequenced from the same sample in a study of neurological immune-mediated disorders. TCRdb reprocessed the 5' RACE reads with MiXCR, giving one entry per CDR3 protein. Altogether over 45,000 distinct CDR3 sequences are present, 25% being singletons, with the ten largest covering roughly 25%. The sample taken for sequencing was PBMCs. These receptors were collected from a woman between 70 and 85 years old in good health.

This clonotype has a count of ten or more. CDR3 protein: CASTLGGQGKSGANVLTF. CDR3 sequence (DNA): TGTGCCAGCACCCTAGGGGGACAGGGAAAGTCTGGGGCCAACGTCCTGACTTTC. V usage is TRBV28 and J usage is TRBJ2-6; 9 bases fit TRBD1. Germline V gene data show CDR1 as MDHEN and CDR2 as SYDVKM. With V trimmed by 7 bases and J by 1 base, 11 bases remained unmatched. The CDR3 consists of 18 residues. The full variable domain, completed using reference TRBV28 and TRBJ2-6, is DVKVTQSSRYLVKRTGEKVFLECVQDMDHENMFWYRQDPGLGLRLIYFSYDVKMKEKGDIPEGYSVSREKKERFSLILESASTNQTSMYLCASTLGGQGKSGANVLTFGAGSRLTVL.

This clonotype was observed many times. V and J are TRBV5-1 and TRBJ1-1, with TRBD1 as a possible D gene (5 bases). CDR1 is SGHRS, CDR2 YFSETQ, per germline. This CDR3 has 16 amino acids. V lost 3 bases, J lost 1 base, and 16 bases lay in between. The CDR3 protein is CASSSTPGPGNTEAFF. DNA for the CDR3: TGCGCCAGCAGCTCCACCCCAGGGCCGGGGAACACTGAAGCTTTCTTT.

This clonotype was recorded many times. The chain carries TRBV3-1 and TRBJ2-6; 11 bases line up with TRBD2. Germline V CDR1 and CDR2: LGHDT, YNNKEL (reference sequence). J lost 0 bases, V lost 1 base, and 8 bases had no gene match. The CDR3 totals 20 residues. The CDR3 nucleotides are TGTGCCAGCAGCCAAGCCACCGGGACTAGCGGTTTCTCTGGGGCCAACGTCCTGACTTTC. It translates to CASSQATGTSGFSGANVLTF.

The chain has TRBV20-1 and TRBJ1-2; 9 bases are a match to TRBD1. This CDR3 has 15 residues. Germline values: CDR1 DFQATT, CDR2 SNEGSKA (reference sequence). V shed 0 bases and J 8 bases; nucleotides not matched to a gene: 10. CDR3 sequence reads: CSARDGADRGGGYTF. CDR3 DNA sequence: TGCAGTGCTAGAGATGGGGCGGACAGGGGAGGCGGCTACACCTTC.

This chain links TRBV18 with TRBJ2-7; D is possibly TRBD1 (7 bases). Germline V CDR1 and CDR2: KGHSH, LQKENI. The CDR3 totals 16 residues. With 8 bases removed from V and 4 bases from J, the gap between germline ends came to 24 bases. CDR3 amino acids: CASQNGAGQPDYEQYF. The CDR3, as DNA: TGTGCCAGCCAAAATGGGGCGGGACAGCCAGATTACGAGCAGTACTTC. The whole variable domain, filled in from reference TRBV18 and TRBJ2-7, reads NAGVMQNPRHLVRRRGQEARLRCSPMKGHSHVYWYRQLPEEGLKFMVYLQKENIIDESGMPKERFSAEFPKEGPSILRIQQVVRGDSAAYFCASQNGAGQPDYEQYFGPGTRLTVT.

The sample holds many counts of this clonotype. The rearrangement links TRBV6-1 to TRBJ2-7, with 9 bases identical to TRBD1. The CDR3 is made up of 14 amino acids. V lost 6 bases, J lost 4 bases, and 7 bases stayed unmatched. Germline-derived CDR1 and CDR2 are MNHNS and SASEGT. Written as DNA, the CDR3 is TGTGCCAGCAGGTGGACAGGGGAGGCGTACGAGCAGTACTTC. The encoded protein is CASRWTGEAYEQYF.

This clonotype was detected ten times or more. The chain employs TRBV12-3 or TRBV12-4 and TRBJ1-2; 7 bases align to TRBD1. V lost 3 bases and J lost 4; bases outside the gene matches: 8. This CDR3 has 15 residues. The CDR3 reads CASSFSTGRIYGYTF. Here the CDR3 DNA reads TGTGCCAGCAGTTTCTCGACAGGGAGAATCTATGGCTACACCTTC.

This clonotype was seen repeatedly, ten times or more. The chain employs TRBV4-2 and TRBJ1-6; a possible D gene is TRBD1 (5 bases). CDR3 size: 15 residues. With 0 bases removed from V and 6 bases from J, the gap between germline ends came to 9 bases. CDR1 and CDR2 from the germline V gene are LGHNA and YNFKEQ. The CDR3 DNA is TGTGCCAGCAGCCAAGAACGGGGGACTAATTCACCCCTCCACTTT. Amino acids: CASSQERGTNSPLHF.

This clonotype has ten or more counts. The chain employs TRBV5-1 and TRBJ2-5; no reliable D call. Germline values: CDR1 SGHRS, CDR2 YFSETQ. The V and J ends lost 5 bases and 4 bases respectively, with 9 bases between them. The CDR3 consists of 12 residues. The CDR3 nucleotides are TGCGCCAGCAGTTCGAGTCTAGAGACCCAGTACTTC. Translation gives CASSSSLETQYF.

This clonotype was counted many times. V usage is TRBV7-2 and J usage is TRBJ1-6, with 12 bases fitting TRBD1. The CDR3 covers 19 residues. CDR1 is SGHTA, CDR2 FQGNSA, per germline. Trimming took 1 base from V and 9 from J; bases not matched to a gene: 13. The CDR3 nucleotides read TGTGCCAGCAGCTTAGAGGGGACAGGGGGCGCGGGGCCGCGTTCACCCCTCCACTTT. Amino acids: CASSLEGTGGAGPRSPLHF.